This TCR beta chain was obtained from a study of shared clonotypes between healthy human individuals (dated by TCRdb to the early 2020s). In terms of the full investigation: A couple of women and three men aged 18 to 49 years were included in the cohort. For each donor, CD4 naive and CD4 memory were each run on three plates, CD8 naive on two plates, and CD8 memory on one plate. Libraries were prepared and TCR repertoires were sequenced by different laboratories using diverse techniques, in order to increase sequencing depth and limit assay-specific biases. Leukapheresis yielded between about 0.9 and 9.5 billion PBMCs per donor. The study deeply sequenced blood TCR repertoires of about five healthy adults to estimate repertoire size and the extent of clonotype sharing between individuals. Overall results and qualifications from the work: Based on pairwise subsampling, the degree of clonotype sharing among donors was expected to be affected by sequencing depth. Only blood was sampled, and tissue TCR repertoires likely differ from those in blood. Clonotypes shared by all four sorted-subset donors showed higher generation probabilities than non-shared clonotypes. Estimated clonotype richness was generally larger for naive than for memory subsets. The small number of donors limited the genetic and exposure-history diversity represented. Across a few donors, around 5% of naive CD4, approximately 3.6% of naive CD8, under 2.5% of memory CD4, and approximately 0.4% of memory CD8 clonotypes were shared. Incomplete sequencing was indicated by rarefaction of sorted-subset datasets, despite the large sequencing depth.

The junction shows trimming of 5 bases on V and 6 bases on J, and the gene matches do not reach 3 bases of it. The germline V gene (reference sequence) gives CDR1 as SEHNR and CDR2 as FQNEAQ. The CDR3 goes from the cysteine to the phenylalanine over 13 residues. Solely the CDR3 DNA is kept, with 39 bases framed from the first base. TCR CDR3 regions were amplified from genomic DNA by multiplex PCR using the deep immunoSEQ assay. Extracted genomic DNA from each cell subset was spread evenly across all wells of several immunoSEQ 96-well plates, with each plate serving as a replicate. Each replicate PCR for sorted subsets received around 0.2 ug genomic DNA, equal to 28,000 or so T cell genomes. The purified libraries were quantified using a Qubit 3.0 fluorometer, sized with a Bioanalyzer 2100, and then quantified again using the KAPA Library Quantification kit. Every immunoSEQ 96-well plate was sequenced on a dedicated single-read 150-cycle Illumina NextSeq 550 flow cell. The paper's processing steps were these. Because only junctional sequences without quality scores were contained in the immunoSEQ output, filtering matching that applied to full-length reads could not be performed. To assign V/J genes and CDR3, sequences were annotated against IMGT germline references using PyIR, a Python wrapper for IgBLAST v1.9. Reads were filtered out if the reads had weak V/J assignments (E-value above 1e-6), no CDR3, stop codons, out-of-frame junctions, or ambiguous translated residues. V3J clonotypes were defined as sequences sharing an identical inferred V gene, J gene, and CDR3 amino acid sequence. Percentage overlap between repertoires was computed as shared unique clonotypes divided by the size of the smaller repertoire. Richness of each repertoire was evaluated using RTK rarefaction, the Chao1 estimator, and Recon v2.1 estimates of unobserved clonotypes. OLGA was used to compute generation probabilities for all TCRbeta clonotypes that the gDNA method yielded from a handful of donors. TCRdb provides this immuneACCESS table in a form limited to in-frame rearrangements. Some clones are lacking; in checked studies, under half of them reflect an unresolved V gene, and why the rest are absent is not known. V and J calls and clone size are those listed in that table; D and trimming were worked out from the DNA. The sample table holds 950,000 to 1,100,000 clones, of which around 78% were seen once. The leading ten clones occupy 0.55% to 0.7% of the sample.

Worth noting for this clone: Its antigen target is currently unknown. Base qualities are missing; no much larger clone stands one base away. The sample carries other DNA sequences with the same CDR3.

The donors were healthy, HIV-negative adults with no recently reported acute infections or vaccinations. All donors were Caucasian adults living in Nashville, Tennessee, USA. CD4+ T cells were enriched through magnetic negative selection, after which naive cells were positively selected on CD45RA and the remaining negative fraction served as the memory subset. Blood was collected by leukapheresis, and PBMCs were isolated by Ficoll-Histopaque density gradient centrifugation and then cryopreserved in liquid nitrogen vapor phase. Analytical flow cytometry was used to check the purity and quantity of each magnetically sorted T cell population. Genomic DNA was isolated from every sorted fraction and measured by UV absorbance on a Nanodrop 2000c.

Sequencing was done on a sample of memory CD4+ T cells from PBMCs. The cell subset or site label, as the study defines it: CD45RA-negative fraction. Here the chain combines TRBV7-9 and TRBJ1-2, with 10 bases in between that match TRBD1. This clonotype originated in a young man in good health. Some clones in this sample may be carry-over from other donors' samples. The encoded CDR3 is CASSPTGGHGYTF. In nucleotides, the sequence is TGTGCCAGCAGCCCGACAGGGGGCCATGGCTACACCTTC.